The 8 T cell receptor beta chains below come from one sample, sequenced in a study of shared clonotypes between healthy human individuals. TCRdb's copy holds only in-frame clones and misses some; the assay was immunoSEQ multiplex PCR. The sample carries 950,000 to 1,100,000 clones, around 74% recorded once. The sample taken for sequencing was memory CD4+ T cells sorted from blood. Subset given: CD45RA-negative fraction. The receptors derive from a man aged 18 to 35 in good health.

In the case of this clone: Additional DNA sequences in this sample encode the identical CDR3. The chain combines TRBV11-2 with TRBJ2-7; D unclear. The germline CDR1 and CDR2 sequences are SGHAT and FQNNGV. V lost 1 base, J lost 2 bases, and 6 bases lay in between. The CDR3 covers 13 residues. CDR3 residues: CASSLGRTYEQYF. The CDR3 nucleotides are TGTGCCAGCAGCTTAGGCAGAACCTACGAGCAGTACTTC.

The CDR3 bases are TGCGCCAGCAGTGCTAGCGGGATGTGGACAGATACGCAGTATTTT. This gives the protein CASSASGMWTDTQYF. The chain couples TRBV4-3 to TRBJ2-3, with TRBD2 matching over 9 bases. Trimming cost V 6 bases and J 3 bases; bases outside gene matches: 7. This CDR3 contains 15 residues. Germline lookup yields CDR1 LGHNA and CDR2 YSLEER.

In DNA form, the CDR3 reads TGTGCCAGCAGCCCTGGGGGGATTGGAGGGAGGTACGAGCAGTACTTC. Amino acid sequence: CASSPGGIGGRYEQYF. The chain joins TRBV27 to TRBJ2-7; D is possibly TRBD2 (6 bases). This CDR3 is built from 16 residues. Germline-derived CDR1 and CDR2 are MNHEY and SMNVEV (reference sequence). V was shortened by 6 bases and J by 4 bases, with 22 bases between the two germline ends.

The sample holds one count of this clone. This sequence joins TRBV18 and TRBJ2-7; D gene uncertain. In germline, CDR1 is KGHSH, CDR2 LQKENI. V was pared by 4 bases and J by 9 bases, with 13 bases between. The CDR3 extends over 12 amino acids. CDR3 protein: CASSQDPPGQYF. CDR3 nucleotide sequence: TGTGCCAGCTCACAGGACCCGCCCGGGCAGTACTTC.

As for this clone: The limits of the CDR3 on the DNA are not certain, so only TCRdb's listed CDR3 is given. The chain is built from TRBV7-9 and TRBJ1-1; the table names TRBD1, a call not compared with the DNA. The germline CDR1 and CDR2 sequences are SEHNR and FQNEAQ (reference sequence). Termini included, the CDR3 measures 13 amino acids. CDR3 in amino acids: CASSPVGQGSPFF.

The V and J genes are TRBV28 and TRBJ1-1; D ambiguous. CDR3 size: 14 residues. V was cut by 5 bases and J by 1 base, with 11 bases left in between. Germline values: CDR1 MDHEN, CDR2 SYDVKM. CDR3 bases: TGTGCCAGCAGTAACCTGGGTGGGAACACTGAAGCTTTCTTT. Encoded protein: CASSNLGGNTEAFF.

The V gene is TRBV30, the J gene TRBJ1-3, with a possible D match to TRBD1 (6 bases). Germline V lookup: CDR1 GTSNPN, CDR2 SVGIG (reference sequence). CDR3 length: 14 residues. Trimming removed 1 base at V and 0 bases at J, with 7 bases between. The CDR3 DNA reads TGTGCCTGGAGTGGGACAGCCTCTGGAAACACCATATATTTT. Translation: CAWSGTASGNTIYF.

The chain recombines TRBV27 with TRBJ1-2; D is unresolved. V was shortened by 5 bases and J by 7 bases, with 20 bases between the two germline ends. This CDR3 is built from 15 residues. Per germline, CDR1 MNHEY and CDR2 SMNVEV (reference sequence). The CDR3 loop is CASSAISRGISGYTF. The CDR3, as DNA: TGTGCCAGCAGTGCTATCAGTCGGGGAATCAGTGGCTACACCTTC.